Presented here are 27 T cell receptor beta chains from one specimen sequenced in a study of blood T cell repertoires in COVID-19. Measured with immunoSEQ multiplex PCR; TCRdb has only the in-frame clones, and not every one. The top ten hold 3.5% to 5% of the sample, which has about 300,000 clones, under 90% seen once. Material for sequencing was PBMCs or T cells enriched from blood (not recorded which). The receptors originated from a man under 40 who had recovered from COVID-19.

The chain joins TRBV28 to TRBJ2-7, with 8 positions matching TRBD1. The CDR3 consists of 16 residues. J gave up 4 bases and V 2 bases, and 10 bases lay outside the gene matches. The V gene's germline CDR1 is MDHEN and CDR2 SYDVKM. CDR3 protein: CASSLTRGQGLYEQYF. The CDR3 DNA reads as TGTGCCAGCAGTTTAACGAGAGGACAGGGACTTTACGAGCAGTACTTC.

This rearrangement joins TRBV25-1 to TRBJ2-7; 10 bases agree with TRBD2. Per germline, CDR1 MGHDK and CDR2 SYGVNS. With V trimmed by 6 bases and J by 1 base, 0 bases remained unmatched. The CDR3 loop spans 13 amino acids. CDR3 sequence reads: CASRLAGSYEQYF. The CDR3 DNA sequence: TGTGCCAGCAGACTAGCGGGATCCTACGAGCAGTACTTC.

This clone has just a few counts. The chain employs TRBV6-4 and TRBJ1-1, with D tentatively TRBD1 (5 bases). The germline V gene has CDR1 MRHNA and CDR2 SNTAGT. CDR3 length equals 14 residues. The V and J ends lost 6 bases and 3 bases respectively, with 14 bases between them. CDR3 sequence reads: CASRVGALYTEAFF. The CDR3 coding sequence is TGTGCCAGCAGAGTAGGGGCCCTATACACTGAAGCTTTCTTT.

The chain links TRBV6-1 to TRBJ1-5, with a tentative D call TRBD1 (5 bases). With 2 bases removed from V and 2 bases from J, the gap between germline ends came to 10 bases. CDR1 is MNHNS, CDR2 SASEGT, per germline. CDR3 length: 15 residues. The CDR3 DNA is TGTGCCAGCAGTGAAAGGGGTATTCGCAATCAGCCCCAGCATTTT. It encodes CASSERGIRNQPQHF.

This clone has only one observation. The V call is TRBV6-1, the J call TRBJ1-3, with D unclear. The CDR3 is made up of 17 amino acids. Germline CDR1 reads MNHNS; CDR2 reads SASEGT. V was trimmed by 2 bases and J by 1 base, leaving 15 bases between them. As DNA, the CDR3 is TGTGCCAGCAGTGAACAGGCTACCGGTCCTTCTGGAAACACCATATATTTT. As protein: CASSEQATGPSGNTIYF.

J is TRBJ2-7 and V is TRBV27, with D perhaps TRBD2 (5 bases). CDR3 length: 15 residues. V lost 2 bases and J lost 0, with 11 bases in between. Germline CDR1 reads MNHEY; CDR2 reads SMNVEV (reference sequence). The CDR3 is CASSLRAASSYEQYF. CDR3 nucleotide sequence: TGTGCCAGCAGTTTACGAGCGGCAAGCTCCTACGAGCAGTACTTC.

As DNA, the CDR3 is TGTGCGGCCTCTAGGGGAAATAGCAATCAGCCCCAGCATTTT. This codes for CAASRGNSNQPQHF. The chain recombines TRBV7-8 with TRBJ1-5; D is possibly TRBD1 (5 bases). CDR3 size: 14 residues. Germline CDR1 SGHVS, CDR2 FQNEAQ.

The chain employs TRBV7-2 and TRBJ2-3; 10 bases line up with TRBD2. The CDR3 loop spans 19 amino acids. V trimming: 1 base; J trimming: 0 bases; junction bases outside the gene matches: 10. From germline, CDR1 is SGHTA and CDR2 FQGNSA. CDR3 bases: TGTGCCAGCAGCTTAGATGGGCTAGCGGGAGAGATTAGCACAGATACGCAGTATTTT. Amino acids: CASSLDGLAGEISTDTQYF.

The rearrangement joins TRBV4-2 to TRBJ1-3, with no clear D. V was cut by 0 bases and J by 0 bases, with 12 bases left in between. CDR3 length equals 17 residues. The germline V gene has CDR1 LGHNA and CDR2 YNFKEQ. CDR3 bases: TGTGCCAGCAGCCAAGACTGGGTGGAGACCTCTGGAAACACCATATATTTT. Translated: CASSQDWVETSGNTIYF.

The chain joins TRBV10-1 to TRBJ2-1, with D tentatively TRBD2 (5 bases). CDR1 and CDR2 (germline): WNHNN, SYGVQD (reference sequence). This CDR3 comprises 13 residues. The V end was cut by 5 bases, the J end by 1 base, with 6 bases between. The CDR3 reads CASSPGSYNEQFF. CDR3 nucleotides: TGCGCCAGCAGTCCGGGGTCCTACAATGAGCAGTTCTTC.

This chain uses TRBV5-6 with TRBJ2-1, with 15 bases that match TRBD2. Germline CDR1 and CDR2: SGHDT and YYEEEE. The length of the CDR3 is 19 residues. J lost 5 bases, V lost 0 bases, and 9 bases had no gene match. The CDR3 DNA sequence: TGTGCCAGCAGCTTGGCCGCCGGACTAGCGGGAGGGCCCAACAATGAGCAGTTCTTC. It is translated as CASSLAAGLAGGPNNEQFF.

V gene TRBV7-2 combines with J gene TRBJ2-1, with a possible D match to TRBD1 (5 bases). Trimming left V 2 bases short and J 5 bases short, with 10 bases between. The CDR3 is 14 amino acids. The germline gives CDR1 SGHTA, CDR2 FQGNSA. The CDR3 protein is CASSLWGRNNEQFF. CDR3 bases: TGTGCCAGCAGCTTATGGGGCAGAAACAATGAGCAGTTCTTC.

The chain uses TRBV7-9 and TRBJ1-1; D is perhaps TRBD1 (5 bases). V lost 6 bases and J lost 1, with 12 bases in between. This CDR3 is built from 14 residues. Germline V gives CDR1 SEHNR, CDR2 FQNEAQ (reference sequence). CDR3 sequence (DNA): TGTGCCAGCAGGGACTATGGGGGGAACACTGAAGCTTTCTTT. Encoded protein: CASRDYGGNTEAFF.

This clone was counted a single time. This chain connects TRBV5-1 to TRBJ1-1, with 7 nucleotides matching TRBD1. The junction had 8 bases not matched to a gene; V was cut back by 0 bases and J by 3 bases. Per germline, CDR1 SGHRS and CDR2 YFSETQ. The CDR3 contains 16 residues. This CDR3 is CASSLVPPGQYTEAFF. CDR3 nucleotides: TGCGCCAGCAGCTTGGTACCTCCGGGACAGTACACTGAAGCTTTCTTT.

The chain recombines TRBV3-1 (or the pseudogene TRBV3-2) with TRBJ2-7; TRBD1 is a possible D gene (6 bases). This CDR3 comprises 14 residues. V was clipped by 7 bases and J by 3 bases, with 16 bases between them. CDR1 LGHDT and CDR2 YNNKEL come from the germline V gene (reference sequence). The CDR3 sequence: CASKGQGPYYEQYF. CDR3 nucleotide sequence: TGTGCCAGCAAGGGCCAGGGGCCCTACTACGAGCAGTACTTC.

This clone was counted between two and nine times. The V gene is TRBV19, the J gene TRBJ1-2; D may be TRBD1 (6 bases). Trimming took off 5 bases at V and 7 bases at J, with 23 bases between the two ends. CDR1 is LNHDA and CDR2 is SQIVND in the germline V gene (reference sequence). The CDR3 length is 16 residues. CDR3 sequence reads: CASSPGVEPRMSGYTF. CDR3 in DNA: TGTGCCAGTAGTCCAGGGGTAGAACCCCGGATGAGTGGCTACACCTTC.

V and J are TRBV9 and TRBJ2-1; unclear D gene. V lost 0 bases and J 10 bases, leaving 8 bases between the germline ends. This CDR3 has 12 amino acids. Per germline, CDR1 SGDLS and CDR2 YYNGEE. The CDR3 coding sequence is TGTGCCAGCAGCGTAGAGGAGAGGGAGCAGTTCTTC. Translating it yields CASSVEEREQFF.

There are a few counts of this clone. The chain couples TRBV4-1 to TRBJ1-5; 8 bases align to TRBD1. Germline CDR1 reads MGHRA; CDR2 reads YSYEKL. This CDR3 comprises 19 residues. Germline trimming cut 4 bases from V and 1 base from J; bases unmatched to any gene: 15. This CDR3 is CASSPERAGGEMSNQPQHF. As DNA, the CDR3 is TGCGCCAGCAGCCCAGAGAGGGCAGGGGGCGAGATGAGCAATCAGCCCCAGCATTTT.

This chain connects TRBV27 to TRBJ2-2, with TRBD2 identical over 13 bases. The germline V gene encodes CDR1 MNHEY and CDR2 SMNVEV (reference sequence). V lost 7 bases, J lost 4 bases, and 3 bases stayed unmatched. The CDR3 spans 15 residues. The CDR3 nucleotides read TGTGCCAGCAAACTAGCGGGGGGGATCACCGGGGAGCTGTTTTTT. It codes for CASKLAGGITGELFF.

This chain links TRBV7-9 with TRBJ2-3, with D hard to call. The CDR3 extends over 15 amino acids. Germline V CDR1 and CDR2: SEHNR, FQNEAQ (reference sequence). V was clipped by 6 bases and J by 2 bases, with 15 bases between them. This CDR3 reads CASRPEIVYTDTQYF. The CDR3 bases are TGTGCCAGCAGACCGGAGATAGTGTACACAGATACGCAGTATTTT.

The chain employs TRBV4-1 and TRBJ2-7; 9 bases are shared with TRBD2. CDR1 and CDR2 (germline): MGHRA, YSYEKL. The trim removed 1 base at V and 2 bases at J, leaving 3 bases unmatched. The CDR3 loop spans 15 amino acids. The CDR3 coding sequence is TGCGCCAGCAGCCAAGGACTAGCGGATGCCTACGAGCAGTACTTC. This sequence encodes CASSQGLADAYEQYF.

The genes are TRBV6-5 and TRBJ1-4, with D tentatively TRBD1 (6 bases). The CDR3 sequence is 14 residues long. Trimming removed 6 bases at V and 3 bases at J, with 11 bases between. Germline CDR1 MNHEY, CDR2 SVGAGI. In DNA form, the CDR3 reads TGTGCCAGCAGATTGGACAGTTCTAATGAAAAACTGTTTTTT. Its translation is CASRLDSSNEKLFF.

The chain couples TRBV7-2 to TRBJ1-6, with D possibly being TRBD1 (5 bases). The CDR3 contains 14 residues. Germline CDR1 reads SGHTA; CDR2 reads FQGNSA. The V and J ends lost 2 bases and 9 bases respectively, with 11 bases between them. The CDR3 DNA reads as TGTGCCAGCAGCTTAATCGGGGGAGGTTCACCCCTCCACTTT. Translated, it gives CASSLIGGGSPLHF.

The chain is built from TRBV5-1 and TRBJ1-4; possibly TRBD1 for D (6 bases). Germline V gives CDR1 SGHRS, CDR2 YFSETQ. V lost 2 bases to trimming and J lost 8 bases, with 10 bases between them. The CDR3 is 13 residues long. Here the CDR3 reads CASSFQGSEKLFF. DNA for the CDR3: TGCGCCAGCAGCTTCCAGGGGAGCGAAAAACTGTTTTTT.

This clone was picked up a small number of times. The chain combines TRBV10-2 with TRBJ1-5; possible D gene TRBD1, 6 bases. Trimming took 0 bases from V and 15 from J, leaving 15 bases between them. The CDR3 extends over 13 amino acids. Germline CDR1 and CDR2: WSHSY and SAAADI. The CDR3 nucleotides are TGCGCCAGCAGTGAGTCGATTCGACAGGCCGTGCATTTT. This encodes CASSESIRQAVHF.

This CDR3 is CASSAPTRATGELFF. CDR3 DNA: TGTGCCAGCAGCGCTCCCACCAGGGCCACCGGGGAGCTGTTTTTT. This chain connects TRBV3-1 (or the pseudogene TRBV3-2) to TRBJ2-2; D possibly corresponds to TRBD1 (5 bases). The CDR3 covers 15 residues. The V gene lost 5 bases and the J gene lost 4 bases, with 14 bases spanning the gap. Germline V gene data show CDR1 as LGHDT and CDR2 as YNNKEL (reference sequence).

The genes are TRBV5-8 and TRBJ2-7, with 7 bases fitting TRBD1. This CDR3 is built from 15 residues. The germline V gene has CDR1 SGHTS and CDR2 YDEGEE. Losses at the gene ends were 7 bases for V and 4 bases for J; bases not matched to a gene: 14. The CDR3 loop is CASRPGRGRGYEQYF. In nucleotides, the CDR3 is TGTGCCAGCCGCCCCGGTAGGGGGCGCGGGTACGAGCAGTACTTC.